This T cell receptor (beta chain) emerged from a study of T cell responses to AZD1222 COVID-19 vaccine. Whole-study results and caveats: Only a handful of individuals given AZD1222 were seropositive at baseline.

This clone is a singleton in its sample. Its antigen is not identified. Losses at the gene ends were 4 bases for V and 5 bases for J; bases not matched to a gene: 8. The germline gives CDR1 SGHAT, CDR2 FQNNGV. This CDR3 spans 16 amino acids. The repertoire was sequenced with immunoSEQ multiplex PCR; TCRdb's copy has only in-frame clones and lacks some. This sample has more than 250,000 clones, with approximately 95% found just once. The TCR comes from an adult in good health. The chain couples TRBV11-2 to TRBJ2-2; 9 nucleotides align to TRBD1. The sequencing here drew on peripheral blood, taken on day 0 of AZD1222 vaccination. This chain's CDR3 is CASSSFGQGWTGELFF. The CDR3 region has the DNA TGTGCCAGCAGCTCCTTTGGACAGGGGTGGACCGGGGAGCTGTTTTTT.